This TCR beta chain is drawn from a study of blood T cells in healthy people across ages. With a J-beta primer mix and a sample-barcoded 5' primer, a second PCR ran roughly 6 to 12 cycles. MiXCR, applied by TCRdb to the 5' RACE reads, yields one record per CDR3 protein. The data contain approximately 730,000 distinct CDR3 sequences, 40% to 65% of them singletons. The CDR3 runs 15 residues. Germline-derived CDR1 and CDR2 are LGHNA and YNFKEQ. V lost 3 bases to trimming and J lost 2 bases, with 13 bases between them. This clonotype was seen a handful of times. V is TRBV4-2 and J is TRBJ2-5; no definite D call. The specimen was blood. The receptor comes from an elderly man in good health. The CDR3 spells CASSQSALTQETQYF. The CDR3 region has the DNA TGTGCCAGCAGCCAGAGCGCACTGACTCAAGAGACCCAGTACTTC.